Described below is a single T cell receptor (beta chain) sequence and its context. The sample is drawn from a study of cytomegalovirus exposure and HLA in healthy donors. Primers included in the PCR were 60 Vbeta and 13 Jbeta primers. Profiled with immunoSEQ multiplex PCR; TCRdb holds only in-frame clones, not every one. The top ten clones hold under 5.5% of a sample with approximately 87,000 clones, around 81% of them seen once. Germline CDR1 is SGHDT and CDR2 is YYEEEE. The trim removed 4 bases at V and 3 bases at J, leaving 12 bases unmatched. CDR3 size: 16 residues. This chain links TRBV5-6 with TRBJ2-7, with 8 bases lining up with TRBD1. Sequenced material: PBMCs. The source is an older woman in good health and CMV-seropositive. CDR3 in amino acids: CASSQVTGTGYYEQYF. The CDR3 coding sequence is TGTGCCAGCAGCCAGGTTACCGGGACAGGCTACTACGAGCAGTACTTC.